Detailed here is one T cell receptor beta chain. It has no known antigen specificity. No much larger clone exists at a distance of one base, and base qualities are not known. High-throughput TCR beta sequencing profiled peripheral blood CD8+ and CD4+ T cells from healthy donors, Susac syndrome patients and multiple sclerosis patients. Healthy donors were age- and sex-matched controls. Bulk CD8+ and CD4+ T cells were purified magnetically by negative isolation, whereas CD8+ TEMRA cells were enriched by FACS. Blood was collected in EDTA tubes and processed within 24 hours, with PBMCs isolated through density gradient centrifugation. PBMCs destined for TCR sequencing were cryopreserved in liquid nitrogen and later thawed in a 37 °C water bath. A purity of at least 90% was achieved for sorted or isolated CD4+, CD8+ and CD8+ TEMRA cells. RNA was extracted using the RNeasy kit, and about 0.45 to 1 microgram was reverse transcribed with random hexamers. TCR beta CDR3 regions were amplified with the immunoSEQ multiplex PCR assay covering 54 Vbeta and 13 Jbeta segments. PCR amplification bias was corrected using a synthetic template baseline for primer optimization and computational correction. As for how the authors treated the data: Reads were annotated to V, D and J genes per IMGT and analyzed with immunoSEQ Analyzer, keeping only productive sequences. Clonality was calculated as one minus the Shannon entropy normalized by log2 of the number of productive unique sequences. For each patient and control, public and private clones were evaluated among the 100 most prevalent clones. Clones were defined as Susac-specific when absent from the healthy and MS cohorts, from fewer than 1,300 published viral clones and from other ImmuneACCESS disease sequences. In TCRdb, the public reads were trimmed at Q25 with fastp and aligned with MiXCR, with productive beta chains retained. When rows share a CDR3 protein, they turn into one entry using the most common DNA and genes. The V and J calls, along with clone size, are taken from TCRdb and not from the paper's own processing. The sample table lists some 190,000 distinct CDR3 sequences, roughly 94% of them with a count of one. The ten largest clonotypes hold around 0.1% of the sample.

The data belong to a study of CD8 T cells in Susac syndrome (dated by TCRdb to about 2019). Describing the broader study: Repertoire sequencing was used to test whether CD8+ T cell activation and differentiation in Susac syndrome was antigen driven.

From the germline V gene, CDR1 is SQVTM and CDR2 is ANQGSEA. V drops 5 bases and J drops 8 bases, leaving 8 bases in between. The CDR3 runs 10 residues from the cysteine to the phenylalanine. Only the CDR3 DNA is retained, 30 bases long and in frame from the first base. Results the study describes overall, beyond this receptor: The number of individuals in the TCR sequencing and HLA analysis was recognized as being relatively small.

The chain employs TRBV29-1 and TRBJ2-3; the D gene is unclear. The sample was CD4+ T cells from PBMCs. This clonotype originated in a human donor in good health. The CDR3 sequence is CSVTLFTQYF. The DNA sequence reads TGCAGCGTTACACTCTTTACGCAGTATTTT.